The source of this TCR beta chain is a study of Graves' ophthalmopathy and Graves' hyperthyroidism (dated by TCRdb to the late 2010s). Broadly, across the study: Peripheral blood was collected at initial diagnosis, prior to any treatment. A discovery set of 95 to 100 patients (43 ophthalmopathy, 55 to 60 stable hyperthyroidism) was enrolled to explore V-J signatures distinguishing ophthalmopathy from hyperthyroidism. The 100 or so discovery patients were divided at random into training and test sets in a 7:3 ratio. The study used signatures of the TCR beta repertoire to tell Graves' ophthalmopathy apart from Graves' hyperthyroidism and to predict which patients would progress to ophthalmopathy. An independent validation cohort was composed of fewer than 20 hyperthyroidism patients and 15 to 17 patients who later progressed from hyperthyroidism to ophthalmopathy. In several hyperthyroidism patients, the T-cell repertoires found in thyroid tissue were compared with those found in blood. Once sampling was done, hyperthyroidism patients were given methimazole at a starting dose of 30 mg daily, while ophthalmopathy patients were given high-dose intravenous methylprednisolone. In total, some 140 blood samples were TCR-sequenced: some 40 ophthalmopathy, about 75 hyperthyroidism and 17 hyperthyroidism-to-ophthalmopathy patients.

For repertoire sequencing, the TCR beta CDR3 regions were amplified from RNA transcripts. The first round of RT-PCR was done with HTBI primers and the Qiagen OneStep RT-PCR kit, and was followed by a second round of multiplex PCR, then size selection and purification. Libraries were sequenced paired-end with 100 bp reads on an Illumina HiSeq2000. The original methods were these. SOAPnuke was used to process the reads, throwing out any read that had adapters, had uncalled bases, had a mean Phred below 15, or lacked an exact constant-primer or identifier match. High-quality paired reads were merged with COPE v1.2.5. Each unique nucleotide sequence was defined as a clonotype, and clonotypes were aligned to IMGT TRB V, D and J references with MiTCR v1.1. The analysis was limited to V-J combinations with a frequency above 0.0001, which together covered about 99% of the repertoires. For each V-J combination, a TCR clonal expansion and chaos score was defined as F50 clonal expansion divided by the chaos observed in the TCRdist matrix. Welch's t-statistics and random forest were used to reduce features to about a dozen V-J combinations, which were fed into a naive Bayes classifier. The similarity between thyroid and blood repertoires was quantified using the Morisita-Horn index. TCRdb itself trimmed the public reads at Q25 with fastp, ran MiXCR and retained productive beta chains. Each record represents a unique CDR3 protein, reported with the most common genes and DNA among its rows. The V and J calls come from TCRdb's annotation, not from the publication. The sample table holds 600,000 to 650,000 distinct CDR3 sequences, of which about a fifth were seen once. The biggest ten clones account for approximately 7% of the sample.

CDR1 and CDR2, per the germline V gene (reference sequence), are DFQATT and SNEGSKA. The CDR3 runs 14 residues from the cysteine to the phenylalanine. The kept DNA is CDR3 alone, 42 bases in frame from the first base. Trimming costs V 5 bases and J 0 bases, and their ends lie 14 bases apart. Points on this clonotype: The antigen it recognizes is unknown. The input lacks base qualities; no much larger clone sits a single base away.

What the authors observed across the whole study: Among expanded thyroid clonotypes with frequency above 0.001, most also showed up in blood, which suggests that blood repertoires may reflect the thyroid immune response. In validation, the model predicted ophthalmopathy progression with about 70% sensitivity and 72.22% specificity; 12 predicted patients were CT-confirmed with GO in a median of approximately 6.5 months. Sample size was not predetermined statistically, and investigators were not blinded to group allocation. The 13-signature model separated ophthalmopathy from stable hyperthyroidism with roughly 89% sensitivity and about 81% specificity in cross-validation, and 80%/75% in the test set.

Hyperthyroidism was defined as stable when no progression to ophthalmopathy occurred within 18 months of follow-up. Patients with hyperthyroidism were aged 18 to 65 years, had been newly diagnosed, and had a disease duration of less than 2 months. Anyone with other autoimmune diseases, uncontrolled infections, pregnancy or lactation was excluded from the study. Clinical symptoms, serum thyroxine, TRAb, thyroid ultrasound and orbital computed tomography formed the basis of the diagnosis. Ficoll-Paque density gradient centrifugation was used to isolate PBMCs from 8.5 to 10 ml of fresh peripheral blood. Total RNA was extracted using Trizol reagent, and RNA quality was checked on an Agilent 2100 Bioanalyzer.

The clonotype was recovered from a woman under 30 with stable Graves' hyperthyroidism. Some clones in this sample may be carry-over from other donors' samples. Donor details come from another sample of the same person, matched by shared clones. The chain joins TRBV20-1 to TRBJ2-7; TRBD2 is a weak D gene call, 5 bases matching. The sample comprised peripheral blood. The sequenced DNA: TGCAGTGCTTCCCGACCCGGAGGCTCCTACGAGCAGTACTTC. This is translated as CSASRPGGSYEQYF.